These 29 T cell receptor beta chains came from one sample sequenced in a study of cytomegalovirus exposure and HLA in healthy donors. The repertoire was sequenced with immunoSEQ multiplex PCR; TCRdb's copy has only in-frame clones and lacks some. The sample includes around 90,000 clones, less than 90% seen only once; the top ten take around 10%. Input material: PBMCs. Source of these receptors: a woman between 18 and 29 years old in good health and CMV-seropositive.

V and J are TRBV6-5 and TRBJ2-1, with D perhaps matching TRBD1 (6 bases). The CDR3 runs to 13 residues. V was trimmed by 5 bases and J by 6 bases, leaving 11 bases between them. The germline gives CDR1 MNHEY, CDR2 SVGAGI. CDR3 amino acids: CASSIQGGNEQFF. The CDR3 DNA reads TGTGCCAGCAGTATACAGGGCGGCAATGAGCAGTTCTTC.

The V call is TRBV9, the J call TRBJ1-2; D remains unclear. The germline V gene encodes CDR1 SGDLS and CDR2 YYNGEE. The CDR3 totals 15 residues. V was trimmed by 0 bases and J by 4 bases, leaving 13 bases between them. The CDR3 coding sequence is TGTGCCAGCAGCGTAGTCCCTCCTCCTCCCTATGGCTACACCTTC. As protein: CASSVVPPPPYGYTF.

The chain's CDR3 is CASSQLDRERAGELFF. The CDR3 DNA sequence: TGCGCCAGCAGTCAACTTGACAGGGAGAGGGCCGGGGAGCTGTTTTTT. V gene TRBV23-1 combines with J gene TRBJ2-2, with 7 bases that match TRBD1. TRBV23-1 is identified as an open reading frame with a role that is uncertain. This CDR3 is built from 16 residues. V shed 2 bases and J 6 bases; nucleotides not matched to a gene: 9.

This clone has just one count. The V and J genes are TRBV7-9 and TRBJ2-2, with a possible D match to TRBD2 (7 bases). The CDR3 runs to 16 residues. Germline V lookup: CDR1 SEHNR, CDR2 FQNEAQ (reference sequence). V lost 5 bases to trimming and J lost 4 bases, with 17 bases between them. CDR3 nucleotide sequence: TGTGCCAGCAGCCTACCCGGCGGGGGCCGCACCGGGGAGCTGTTTTTT. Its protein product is CASSLPGGGRTGELFF.

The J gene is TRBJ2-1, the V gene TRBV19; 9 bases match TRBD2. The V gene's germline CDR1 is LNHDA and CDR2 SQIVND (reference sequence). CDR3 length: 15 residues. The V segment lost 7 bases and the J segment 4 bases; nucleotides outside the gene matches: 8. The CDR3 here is CASTDPAGGYNEQFF. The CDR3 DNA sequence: TGTGCCAGTACCGACCCAGCGGGGGGTTACAATGAGCAGTTCTTC.

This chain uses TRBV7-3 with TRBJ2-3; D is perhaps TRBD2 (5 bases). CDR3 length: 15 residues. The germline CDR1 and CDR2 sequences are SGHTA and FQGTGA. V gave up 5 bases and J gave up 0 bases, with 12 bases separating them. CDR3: CASSDRGHSTDTQYF. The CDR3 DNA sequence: TGTGCCAGCAGCGATCGAGGGCACAGCACAGATACGCAGTATTTT.

CDR3 amino acids: CASSLPTRDRVGGYTF. In nucleotides, the CDR3 is TGTGCCAGCAGCCTGCCCACCCGGGACAGGGTTGGTGGCTACACCTTC. The V call is TRBV7-2, the J call TRBJ1-2; 9 nucleotides line up with TRBD1. CDR3 length: 16 residues. Germline CDR1 is SGHTA and CDR2 is FQGNSA. The ends lost 5 bases at V and 7 bases at J; junction bases unmatched: 14.

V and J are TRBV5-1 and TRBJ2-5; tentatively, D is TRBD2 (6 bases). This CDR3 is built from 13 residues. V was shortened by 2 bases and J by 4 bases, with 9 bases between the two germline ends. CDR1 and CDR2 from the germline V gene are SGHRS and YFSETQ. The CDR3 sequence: CASSFQGLETQYF. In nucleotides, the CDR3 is TGCGCCAGCAGCTTTCAGGGACTAGAGACCCAGTACTTC.

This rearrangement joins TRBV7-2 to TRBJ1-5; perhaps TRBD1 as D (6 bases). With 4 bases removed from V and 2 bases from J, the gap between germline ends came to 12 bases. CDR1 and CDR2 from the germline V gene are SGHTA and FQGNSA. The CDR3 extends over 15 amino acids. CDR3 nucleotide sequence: TGTGCCAGCAGCTCAGGCAGGGGAGGCAATCAGCCCCAGCATTTT. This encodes CASSSGRGGNQPQHF.

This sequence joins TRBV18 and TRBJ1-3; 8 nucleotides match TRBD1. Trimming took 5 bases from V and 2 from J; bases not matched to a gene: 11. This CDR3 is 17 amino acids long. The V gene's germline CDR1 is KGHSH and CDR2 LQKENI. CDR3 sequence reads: CASSKRPRQGTGNTIYF. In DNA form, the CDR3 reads TGTGCCAGCTCAAAGAGACCGAGACAGGGGACTGGAAACACCATATATTTT.

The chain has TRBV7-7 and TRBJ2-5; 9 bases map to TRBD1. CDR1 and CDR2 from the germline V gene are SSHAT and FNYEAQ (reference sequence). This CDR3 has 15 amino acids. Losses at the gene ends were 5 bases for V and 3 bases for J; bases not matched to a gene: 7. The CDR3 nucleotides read TGTGCCAGCAGCCTGGGGACAGGGAAGGAAGAGACCCAGTACTTC. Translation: CASSLGTGKEETQYF.

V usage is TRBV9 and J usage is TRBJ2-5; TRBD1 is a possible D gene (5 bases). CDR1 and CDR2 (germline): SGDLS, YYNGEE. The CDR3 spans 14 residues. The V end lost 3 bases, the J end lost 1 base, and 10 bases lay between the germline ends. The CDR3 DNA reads TGTGCCAGCAGCGGACAGCAAACCCAAGAGACCCAGTACTTC. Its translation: CASSGQQTQETQYF.

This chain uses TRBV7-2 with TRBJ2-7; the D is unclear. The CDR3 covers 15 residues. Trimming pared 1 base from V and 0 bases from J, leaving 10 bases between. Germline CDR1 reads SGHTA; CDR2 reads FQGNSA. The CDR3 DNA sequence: TGTGCCAGCAGCTTAGGCTCCCAGCGCTCCTACGAGCAGTACTTC. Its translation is CASSLGSQRSYEQYF. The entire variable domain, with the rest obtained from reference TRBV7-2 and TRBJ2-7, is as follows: GAGVSQSPSNKVTEKGKDVELRCDPISGHTALYWYRQSLGQGLEFLIYFQGNSAPDKSGLPSDRFSAERTGGSVSTLTIQRTQQEDSAVYLCASSLGSQRSYEQYFGPGTRLTVT.

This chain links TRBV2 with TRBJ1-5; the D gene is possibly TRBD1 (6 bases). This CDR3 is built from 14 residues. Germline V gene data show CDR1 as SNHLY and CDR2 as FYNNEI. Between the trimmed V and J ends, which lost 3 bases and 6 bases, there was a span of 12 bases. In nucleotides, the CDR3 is TGTGCCAGCAGTGACCCACAGGGTACTCAGCCCCAGCATTTT. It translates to CASSDPQGTQPQHF. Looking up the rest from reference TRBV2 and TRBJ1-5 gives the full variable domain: EPEVTQTPSHQVTQMGQEVILRCVPISNHLYFYWYRQILGQKVEFLVSFYNNEISEKSEIFDDQFSVERPDGSNFTLKIRSTKLEDSAMYFCASSDPQGTQPQHFGDGTRLSIL.

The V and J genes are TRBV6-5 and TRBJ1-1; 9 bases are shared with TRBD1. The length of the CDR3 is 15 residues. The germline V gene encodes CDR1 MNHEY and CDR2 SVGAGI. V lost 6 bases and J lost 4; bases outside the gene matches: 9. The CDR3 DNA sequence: TGTGCCAGCAGCCCCCGCTGGGACAGGGTCACTGAAGCTTTCTTT. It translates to CASSPRWDRVTEAFF.

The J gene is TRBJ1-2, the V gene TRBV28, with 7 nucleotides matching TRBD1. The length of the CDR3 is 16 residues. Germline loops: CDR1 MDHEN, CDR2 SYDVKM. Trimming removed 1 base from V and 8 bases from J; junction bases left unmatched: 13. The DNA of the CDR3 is TGTGCCAGCAGTTTATTAAGCCAAGTTCAGGGGGAGGGCTACACCTTC. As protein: CASSLLSQVQGEGYTF.

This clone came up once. The CDR3 loop reads CASSVSGLDSPLHF. CDR3 bases: TGTGCCAGCAGCGTCTCAGGGTTAGATTCACCCCTCCACTTT. The V gene is TRBV9, the J gene TRBJ1-6, with a tentative D call TRBD1 (5 bases). Per the germline V gene, CDR1 is SGDLS and CDR2 is YYNGEE. CDR3 length: 14 amino acids. V gave up 2 bases and J gave up 8 bases, with 11 bases separating them.

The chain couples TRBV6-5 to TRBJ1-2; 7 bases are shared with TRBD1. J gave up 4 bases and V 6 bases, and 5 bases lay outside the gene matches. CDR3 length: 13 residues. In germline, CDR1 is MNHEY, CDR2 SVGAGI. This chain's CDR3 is CASSLDRVYGYTF. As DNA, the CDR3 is TGTGCCAGCAGCCTCGACAGGGTCTATGGCTACACCTTC.

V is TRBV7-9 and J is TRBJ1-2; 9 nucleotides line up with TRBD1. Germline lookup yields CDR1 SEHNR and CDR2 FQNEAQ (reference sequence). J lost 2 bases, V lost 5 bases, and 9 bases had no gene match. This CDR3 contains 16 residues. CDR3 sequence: CASSLGVGQGNYGYTF. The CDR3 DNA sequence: TGTGCCAGCAGCCTCGGTGTGGGACAGGGCAACTATGGCTACACCTTC.

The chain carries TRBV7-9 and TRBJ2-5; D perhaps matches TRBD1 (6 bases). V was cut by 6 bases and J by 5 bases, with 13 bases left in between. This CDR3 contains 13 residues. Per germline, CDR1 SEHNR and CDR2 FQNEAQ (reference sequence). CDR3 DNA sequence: TGTGCCAGCAGTACACAGGGTCGGGAGACCCAGTACTTC. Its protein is CASSTQGRETQYF.

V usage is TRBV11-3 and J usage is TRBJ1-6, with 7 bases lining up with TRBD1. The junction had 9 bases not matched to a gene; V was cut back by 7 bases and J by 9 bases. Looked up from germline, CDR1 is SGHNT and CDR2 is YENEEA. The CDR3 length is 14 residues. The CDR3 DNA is TGTGCCAGCAACCTAACAGGGGTAGGTTCACCCCTCCACTTT. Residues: CASNLTGVGSPLHF. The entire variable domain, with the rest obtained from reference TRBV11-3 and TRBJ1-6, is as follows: EAGVVQSPRYKIIEKKQPVAFWCNPISGHNTLYWYLQNLGQGPELLIRYENEEAVDDSQLPKDRFSAERLKGVDSTLKIQPAELGDSAVYLCASNLTGVGSPLHFGNGTRLTVT.

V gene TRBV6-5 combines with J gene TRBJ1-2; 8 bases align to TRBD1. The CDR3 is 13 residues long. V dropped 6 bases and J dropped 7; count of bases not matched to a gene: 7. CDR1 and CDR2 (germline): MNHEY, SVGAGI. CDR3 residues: CASRTTGVAGYTF. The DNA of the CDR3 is TGTGCCAGCAGGACGACAGGGGTTGCTGGCTACACCTTC.

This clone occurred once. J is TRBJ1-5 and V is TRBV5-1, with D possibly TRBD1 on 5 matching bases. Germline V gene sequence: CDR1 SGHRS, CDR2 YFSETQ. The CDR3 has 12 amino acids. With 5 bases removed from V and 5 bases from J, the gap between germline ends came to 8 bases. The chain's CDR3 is CASRTVDQPQHF. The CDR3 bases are TGCGCCAGCAGGACAGTTGATCAGCCCCAGCATTTT.

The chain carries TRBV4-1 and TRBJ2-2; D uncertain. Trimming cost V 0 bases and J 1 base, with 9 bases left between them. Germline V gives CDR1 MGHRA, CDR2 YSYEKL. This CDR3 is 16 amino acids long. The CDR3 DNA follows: TGCGCCAGCAGCCAAGAAAACGGGTTGAACACCGGGGAGCTGTTTTTT. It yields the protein CASSQENGLNTGELFF.

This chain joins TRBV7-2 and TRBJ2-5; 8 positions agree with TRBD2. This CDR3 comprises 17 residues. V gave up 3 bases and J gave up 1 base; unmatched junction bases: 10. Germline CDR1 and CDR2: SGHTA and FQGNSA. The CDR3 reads CASSFYPGGALQETQYF. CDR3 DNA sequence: TGTGCCAGCAGCTTCTACCCGGGGGGGGCCCTCCAAGAGACCCAGTACTTC.

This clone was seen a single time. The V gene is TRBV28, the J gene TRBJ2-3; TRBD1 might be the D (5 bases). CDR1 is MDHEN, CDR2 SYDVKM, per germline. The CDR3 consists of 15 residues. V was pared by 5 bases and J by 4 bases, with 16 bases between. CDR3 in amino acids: CASSMTVSLPDTQYF. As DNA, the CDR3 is TGTGCCAGCAGTATGACAGTCAGTTTACCAGATACGCAGTATTTT.

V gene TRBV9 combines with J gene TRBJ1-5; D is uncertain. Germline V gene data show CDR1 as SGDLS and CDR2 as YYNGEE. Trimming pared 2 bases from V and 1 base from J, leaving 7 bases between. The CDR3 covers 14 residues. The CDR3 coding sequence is TGTGCCAGCAGCGTTGGAGTAAGCAATCAGCCCCAGCATTTT. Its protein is CASSVGVSNQPQHF.

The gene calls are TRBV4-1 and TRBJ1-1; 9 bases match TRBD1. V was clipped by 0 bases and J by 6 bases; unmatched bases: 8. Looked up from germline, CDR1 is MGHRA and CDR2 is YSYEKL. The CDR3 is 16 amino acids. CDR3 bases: TGCGCCAGCAGCCAAGATTCACGGAGACAGGGGGCTGAAGCTTTCTTT. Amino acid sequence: CASSQDSRRQGAEAFF.

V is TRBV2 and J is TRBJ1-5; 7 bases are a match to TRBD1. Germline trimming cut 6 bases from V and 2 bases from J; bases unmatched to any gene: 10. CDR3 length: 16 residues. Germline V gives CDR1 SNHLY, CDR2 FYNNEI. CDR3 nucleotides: TGTGCCAGCAGCCGAGACAGGGCTGGTGGCAATCAGCCCCAGCATTTT. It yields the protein CASSRDRAGGNQPQHF.